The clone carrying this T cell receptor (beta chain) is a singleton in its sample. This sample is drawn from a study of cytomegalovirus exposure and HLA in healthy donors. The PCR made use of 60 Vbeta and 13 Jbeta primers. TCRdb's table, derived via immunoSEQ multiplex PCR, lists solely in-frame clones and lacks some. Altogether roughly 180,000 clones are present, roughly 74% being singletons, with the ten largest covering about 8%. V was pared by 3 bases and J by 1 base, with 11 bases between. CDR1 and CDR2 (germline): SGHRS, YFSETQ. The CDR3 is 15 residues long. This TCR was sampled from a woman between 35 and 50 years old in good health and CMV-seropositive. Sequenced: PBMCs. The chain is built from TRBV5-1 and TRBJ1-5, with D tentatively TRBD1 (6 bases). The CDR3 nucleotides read TGCGCCAGCAGCTGGGACAACCCAAGCAATCAGCCCCAGCATTTT. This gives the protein CASSWDNPSNQPQHF.